The next 27 T cell receptor beta chains were all read from a single sample in a study of blood T cells in healthy people across ages. A sample-barcoded 5' primer and a J-beta primer mix were used in a second PCR of roughly 6 to 11 cycles. TCRdb re-derived calls from the 5' RACE reads in MiXCR, one entry per CDR3 protein. The table has about 510,000 distinct CDR3 sequences, about 27% seen once; the top ten hold over 3.5%. These data were also filed under a second study, of T cells of mothers and their children.

Source material: blood. Receptors were obtained from a boy between 2 and 15 years old in good health.

In its sample, this clonotype was seen a few times. The chain joins TRBV30 to TRBJ2-6, with D perhaps matching TRBD1 (6 bases). The germline V gene encodes CDR1 GTSNPN and CDR2 SVGIG (reference sequence). The V end lost 2 bases, the J end lost 0 bases, and 11 bases lay between the germline ends. There are 16 residues in the CDR3. The CDR3 nucleotides are TGTGCCTGGAGTTGGACACAGGGCTCTGGGGCCAACGTCCTGACTTTC. Protein: CAWSWTQGSGANVLTF.

This clonotype showed up just once. The chain recombines TRBV4-2 with TRBJ2-5; 7 bases fit TRBD2. Judging by the DNA end, TRBJ2-7 fits better; the J call may be wrong. The V gene's germline CDR1 is LGHNA and CDR2 YNFKEQ. This CDR3 has 14 residues. The CDR3 spells CASSQDAGENEQYF. In DNA form, the CDR3 reads TGTGCCAGCAGCCAAGACGCGGGAGAGAACGAGCAGTACTTC.

A few counts support this clonotype. CDR3 amino acids: CASSDRASGGQETQYF. DNA for the CDR3: TGCGCCAGCAGCGATCGTGCTAGCGGGGGTCAAGAGACCCAGTACTTC. This sequence joins TRBV10-1 and TRBJ2-5, with TRBD2 matching 10 bases. Germline lookup yields CDR1 WNHNN and CDR2 SYGVQD (reference sequence). The ends lost 6 bases at V and 2 bases at J; junction bases unmatched: 9. The CDR3 sequence is 16 residues long.

The chain links TRBV29-1 to TRBJ2-2, with D unresolved. Germline V gene sequence: CDR1 SQVTM, CDR2 ANQGSEA. CDR3 size: 13 residues. Trimming took off 4 bases at V and 2 bases at J, with 8 bases between the two ends. Here the CDR3 reads CSVGAENTGELFF. As DNA, the CDR3 is TGCAGCGTTGGGGCAGAAAACACCGGGGAGCTGTTTTTT.

The V and J genes are TRBV10-3 and TRBJ2-5; a weak D match, TRBD2 (6 bases). This CDR3 spans 14 amino acids. V lost 2 bases and J lost 3, with 10 bases in between. Germline CDR1 ENHRY, CDR2 SYGVKD. CDR3 protein: CAISEGLAKETQYF. The CDR3 nucleotides read TGTGCCATCAGTGAGGGGCTAGCGAAAGAGACCCAGTACTTC.

This clonotype was detected only a few times. This chain links TRBV11-2 with TRBJ2-7; 8 bases fit TRBD2. V lost 5 bases, J lost 2 bases, and 8 bases stayed unmatched. CDR1 is SGHAT, CDR2 FQNNGV, per germline. This CDR3 region has 15 residues. CDR3 nucleotide sequence: TGTGCCAGCAGCACTACAAGCGGGAGCACCTACGAGCAGTACTTC. Protein sequence: CASSTTSGSTYEQYF.

This clonotype was counted a few times. The chain has TRBV5-5 and TRBJ2-3; D possibly uses TRBD1 or TRBD2 (6 bases each). Germline assignment: CDR1 SGHKS and CDR2 YYEKEE (reference sequence). The CDR3 contains 15 residues. V was shortened by 4 bases and J by 4 bases, with 16 bases between the two germline ends. CDR3 in DNA: TGTGCCAGCAGCAGGCGGAGGGGGTTGTCAGATACGCAGTATTTT. Protein product: CASSRRRGLSDTQYF.

Notes on this clonotype: A much bigger clone sits one base away, suggesting this may be a read error. V is TRBV5-1 and J is TRBJ1-2, with D unclear. The CDR3 has 13 residues. Germline V gene lookup returns CDR1 SGHRS and CDR2 YFSETQ. The CDR3 DNA reads as TGCGCCAGCAGCTCGGACGGGAACTATAGCTACACCTTC. Amino acids: CASSSDGNYSYTF.

This clonotype was seen a handful of times. V is TRBV10-3 and J is TRBJ1-4, with 8 bases matching TRBD1. Germline V gene sequence: CDR1 ENHRY, CDR2 SYGVKD. The junction had 9 bases not matched to a gene; V was cut back by 11 bases and J by 7 bases. The CDR3 runs 13 residues. CDR3 sequence reads: CAASDREGEKLFF. The CDR3 region has the DNA TGTGCCGCCTCGGACAGGGAGGGTGAAAAACTGTTTTTT.

A few counts support this clonotype. The chain combines TRBV7-3 with TRBJ2-7; weak D call: TRBD2 (6 bases). The CDR3 loop spans 14 amino acids. V lost 5 bases to trimming and J lost 6 bases, with 17 bases between them. Looked up from germline, CDR1 is SGHTA and CDR2 is FQGTGA. The CDR3 is CASSPSGGQGEQYF. The CDR3 region has the DNA TGTGCCAGCAGCCCCAGCGGAGGGCAGGGCGAGCAGTACTTC.

With regard to this clonotype: The germline gene is not matched at one end of the junction; a read error may be the cause. The rearrangement links TRBV6-2 or TRBV6-3 to TRBJ2-1, with 7 bases identical to TRBD1. The germline CDR1 and CDR2 sequences are MNHEY and SVGEGT. This CDR3 spans 16 amino acids. The CDR3 region is CASSYWDSSSYNEQFF. The DNA of the CDR3 is TGTGCCAGCAGTTACTGGGACAGCAGCTCCTACAACGAGCAGTTCTTC.

This clonotype was counted a few times. This rearrangement joins TRBV12-3 or TRBV12-4 to TRBJ1-3; D is ambiguous. This CDR3 has 12 residues. The V and J ends lost 3 bases and 2 bases respectively, with 2 bases between them. The CDR3 sequence is CASSLTGNTIYF. The CDR3 region has the DNA TGTGCCAGCAGTTTGACTGGAAACACCATATATTTT.

The rearrangement joins TRBV9 to TRBJ2-5; 13 bases map to TRBD2. The CDR3 runs 16 residues. Losses at the gene ends were 0 bases for V and 3 bases for J; bases not matched to a gene: 2. The germline V gene encodes CDR1 SGDLS and CDR2 YYNGEE. The CDR3 sequence is CASSVEGLAGKETQYF. CDR3 bases: TGTGCCAGCAGCGTAGAGGGACTAGCGGGAAAAGAGACCCAGTACTTC. Variable domain in full (rest from reference TRBV9 and TRBJ2-5): DSGVTQTPKHLITATGQRVTLRCSPRSGDLSVYWYQQSLDQGLQFLIQYYNGEERAKGNILERFSAQQFPDLHSELNLSSLELGDSALYFCASSVEGLAGKETQYFGPGTRLLVL.

The chain has TRBV29-1 and TRBJ1-2, with 7 bases fitting TRBD1. Germline values: CDR1 SQVTM, CDR2 ANQGSEA. With V trimmed by 6 bases and J by 1 base, 14 bases remained unmatched. This CDR3 spans 16 amino acids. This CDR3 is CSVWYLPRGRNYGYTF. In DNA, the CDR3 is TGCAGCGTCTGGTACCTTCCGAGGGGGCGTAACTATGGCTACACCTTC.

The rearrangement joins TRBV7-9 to TRBJ1-4; 8 bases agree with TRBD1. The CDR3 length is 15 residues. CDR1 and CDR2 (germline): SEHNR, FQNEAQ (reference sequence). V lost 5 bases, J lost 7 bases, and 9 bases stayed unmatched. The CDR3 protein is CASSRDRLSAEKLFF. The CDR3 bases are TGTGCCAGCAGCCGGGACAGGTTATCGGCTGAAAAACTGTTTTTT.

The J gene is TRBJ2-3, the V gene TRBV29-1; either TRBD1 or TRBD2 may fit D (6 bases each). Germline V CDR1 and CDR2: SQVTM, ANQGSEA. This CDR3 spans 15 amino acids. V was trimmed by 7 bases and J by 4 bases, leaving 21 bases between them. Written as DNA, the CDR3 is TGCAGCGCCCAAGGTGTCCGGGGGCCCTCAGATACGCAGTATTTT. Its protein product is CSAQGVRGPSDTQYF.

This clonotype was seen only a few times. The chain is built from TRBV7-6 and TRBJ1-4; tentatively, D is TRBD1 (5 bases). Germline V gene sequence: CDR1 SGHVS, CDR2 FNYEAQ. V was cut by 0 bases and J by 8 bases, with 10 bases left in between. This CDR3 is built from 14 residues. This CDR3 is CASSLAGVHEKLFF. The CDR3 region has the DNA TGTGCCAGCAGCTTAGCGGGGGTGCACGAAAAACTGTTTTTT.

This sequence joins TRBV20-1 and TRBJ2-5, with a tentative D call TRBD1 (6 bases). Germline CDR1 DFQATT, CDR2 SNEGSKA (reference sequence). V was trimmed by 1 base and J by 0 bases, leaving 12 bases between them. This CDR3 is built from 15 residues. The CDR3 protein is CSARAEQGYQETQYF. The CDR3 region has the DNA TGCAGTGCTAGAGCGGAACAGGGTTACCAAGAGACCCAGTACTTC.

The chain combines TRBV20-1 with TRBJ2-1, with 9 bases lining up with TRBD1. The DNA end is a closer match to TRBJ2-7, so the J assignment may be wrong. The CDR3 consists of 13 residues. Germline CDR1 is DFQATT and CDR2 is SNEGSKA (reference sequence). This CDR3 is CSALSTGGDEQYF. CDR3 in DNA: TGCAGTGCCCTAAGTACAGGGGGCGACGAGCAGTACTTC.

V and J are TRBV12-3 or TRBV12-4 and TRBJ2-5; 11 bases line up with TRBD2. Losses at the gene ends were 3 bases for V and 2 bases for J; bases not matched to a gene: 8. The CDR3 contains 17 residues. Written as DNA, the CDR3 is TGTGCCAGCAGTTTGGGGGAGACTAGCGGGATTCAAGAGACCCAGTACTTC. Amino acid sequence: CASSLGETSGIQETQYF.

The chain links TRBV6-1 to TRBJ2-5; no clear D. CDR3 size: 13 residues. CDR1 MNHNS and CDR2 SASEGT come from the germline V gene. Trimming pared 6 bases from V and 4 bases from J, leaving 12 bases between. The CDR3 region has the DNA TGTGCCAGCAGCCGGGCAGCCGGAGAGACCCAGTACTTC. Translation: CASSRAAGETQYF.

CDR3 in amino acids: CASSHPDSTYNEQFF. DNA of the CDR3: TGTGCCAGCTCACACCCGGACAGTACCTACAATGAGCAGTTCTTC. The chain uses TRBV18 and TRBJ2-1; a weak D match, TRBD1 (6 bases). Per the germline V gene, CDR1 is KGHSH and CDR2 is LQKENI. The CDR3 is 15 amino acids. Trimming stripped 4 bases from V and 2 bases from J, with 12 bases between.

This clonotype has only a few counts. The V call is TRBV20-1, the J call TRBJ1-4; 10 bases match TRBD1. The CDR3 covers 16 residues. V shed 7 bases and J 3 bases; nucleotides not matched to a gene: 11. The V gene's germline CDR1 is DFQATT and CDR2 SNEGSKA (reference sequence). CDR3 nucleotides: TGCAGTGTCCTGTCCGGACAGGGGGAGCCTAATGAAAAACTGTTTTTT. It yields the protein CSVLSGQGEPNEKLFF.

This clonotype showed up just a few times. Here the CDR3 DNA reads TGTGCCAGCAGCCAAGCCCTCCAGCGGGGGGGCTGGTACAATGAGCAGTTCTTC. It encodes CASSQALQRGGWYNEQFF. V is TRBV4-2 and J is TRBJ2-1; 10 bases are shared with TRBD2. The J segment lost 4 bases and the V segment lost 1 base, leaving 10 bases of the junction unmatched. The germline gives CDR1 LGHNA, CDR2 YNFKEQ. The CDR3 totals 18 residues.

The rearrangement links TRBV4-3 to TRBJ2-3, with 13 nucleotides matching TRBD2. CDR1 and CDR2 from the germline V gene are LGHNA and YSLEER. J gave up 5 bases and V 0 bases, and 5 bases lay outside the gene matches. CDR3 length: 17 amino acids. The CDR3 reads CASSQETSGRARDTQYF. CDR3 nucleotide sequence: TGCGCCAGCAGCCAAGAAACTAGCGGGAGGGCCAGAGATACGCAGTATTTT.

The chain employs TRBV12-3 or TRBV12-4 and TRBJ1-1; D is ambiguous. V was pared by 6 bases and J by 1 base, with 9 bases between. The CDR3 spans 13 residues. The CDR3 loop reads CASRRQGNTEAFF. The CDR3 DNA is TGTGCCAGCAGACGACAAGGGAACACTGAAGCTTTCTTT.

This clonotype was counted many times. The rearrangement links TRBV25-1 to TRBJ2-5; 12 nucleotides line up with TRBD2. The J call may be incorrect, as the DNA end agrees better with TRBJ2-7. Germline lookup yields CDR1 MGHDK and CDR2 SYGVNS. The length of the CDR3 is 15 residues. The CDR3: CASSELTSGSYEQYF. The CDR3 coding sequence is TGTGCCAGCAGTGAATTGACTAGCGGGAGCTACGAGCAGTACTTC.